These 20 T cell receptor beta chains were sequenced from one sample in a study of blood T cell repertoires in COVID-19. Generated by immunoSEQ multiplex PCR, the TCRdb table keeps only in-frame clones and is missing some. The sample records roughly 200,000 clones, approximately 80% being singletons. The specimen sequenced was peripheral blood. Receptor source: a man in his forties or fifties who had recovered from COVID-19.

This clone was counted a single time. CDR3 in DNA: TGTGCCAGCAGCCAAGGACTAGCGGGTTATTCCTACGAGCAGTACTTC. This gives the protein CASSQGLAGYSYEQYF. This rearrangement joins TRBV4-2 to TRBJ2-7; 10 bases match TRBD2. The germline CDR1 and CDR2 sequences are LGHNA and YNFKEQ. Trimming cost V 1 base and J 1 base; bases outside gene matches: 4. The length of the CDR3 is 16 residues.

In DNA form, the CDR3 reads TGTGCCAGCAGTGACCCCCGGGACAGCTATGGCTACACCTTC. Amino acid sequence: CASSDPRDSYGYTF. The chain links TRBV6-2 or TRBV6-3 to TRBJ1-2; 7 bases are shared with TRBD1. With V trimmed by 5 bases and J by 4 bases, 7 bases remained unmatched. The CDR3 runs 14 residues. Germline V gene data show CDR1 as MNHEY and CDR2 as SVGEGT.

The chain couples TRBV7-2 to TRBJ2-3; 8 nucleotides line up with TRBD2. V shed 0 bases, J shed 5 bases, and the junction held 4 bases outside the gene matches. The CDR3 runs to 15 residues. Germline V gene data show CDR1 as SGHTA and CDR2 as FQGNSA. As DNA, the CDR3 is TGTGCCAGCAGCTTAGCTAGCGGGAATGAAGATACGCAGTATTTT. Translating it yields CASSLASGNEDTQYF.

V usage is TRBV6-2 or TRBV6-3 and J usage is TRBJ2-7; weak D call: TRBD2 (6 bases). The germline gives CDR1 MNHEY, CDR2 SVGEGT. Trimming pared 1 base from V and 0 bases from J, leaving 13 bases between. The CDR3 totals 16 residues. The CDR3 coding sequence is TGTGCCAGCAGTTACTTAGGAGCGGGCCCCTCCTACGAGCAGTACTTC. Translated: CASSYLGAGPSYEQYF.

This chain links TRBV2 with TRBJ1-2; the D is unclear. Trimming removed 3 bases from V and 5 bases from J, with 13 bases in between. The CDR3 is made up of 14 amino acids. Germline V gene lookup returns CDR1 SNHLY and CDR2 FYNNEI. This chain's CDR3 is CASSEGQRVYGYTF. The CDR3 coding sequence is TGTGCCAGCAGTGAGGGCCAGAGAGTATATGGCTACACCTTC. The variable domain in full, completed from reference TRBV2 and TRBJ1-2, reads EPEVTQTPSHQVTQMGQEVILRCVPISNHLYFYWYRQILGQKVEFLVSFYNNEISEKSEIFDDQFSVERPDGSNFTLKIRSTKLEDSAMYFCASSEGQRVYGYTFGSGTRLTVV.

The chain recombines TRBV6-5 with TRBJ1-5; D is undetermined. Trimming shortened V by 2 bases and J by 6 bases, and 8 bases separated the two germline ends. CDR1 and CDR2 (germline): MNHEY, SVGAGI. The CDR3 contains 13 residues. CDR3 DNA: TGTGCCAGCAGTTACGGTACCGGTCAGCCCCAGCATTTT. This translates into CASSYGTGQPQHF.

The chain carries TRBV7-9 and TRBJ2-7; TRBD2 matches at 12 bases. V trimming: 8 bases; J trimming: 1 base; junction bases outside the gene matches: 6. The CDR3 runs to 15 residues. Per germline, CDR1 SEHNR and CDR2 FQNEAQ (reference sequence). In DNA, the CDR3 is TGTGCCAGCTCGCTAGCGGGAGGGCCGTCCTACGAGCAGTACTTC. It specifies CASSLAGGPSYEQYF.

This chain links TRBV7-6 with TRBJ1-1; no firm D call. Germline V CDR1 and CDR2: SGHVS, FNYEAQ. CDR3 length equals 13 residues. The V and J ends lost 2 bases and 5 bases respectively, with 9 bases between them. CDR3 DNA: TGTGCCAGCAGCTTAATGCGAGGGACTGAAGCTTTCTTT. This translates into CASSLMRGTEAFF.

This chain uses TRBV6-4 with TRBJ2-1; no definite D call. This CDR3 has 13 amino acids. Germline-derived CDR1 and CDR2 are MRHNA and SNTAGT. The germline V and J ends were trimmed by 0 bases and 8 bases, with 8 bases remaining between them. DNA of the CDR3: TGTGCCAGCAGTGACTCGCGGAGCGATGAGCAGTTCTTC. It codes for CASSDSRSDEQFF.

V gene TRBV7-2 combines with J gene TRBJ1-3; D gene uncertain. V was shortened by 2 bases and J by 0 bases, with 8 bases between the two germline ends. The CDR3 sequence is 15 residues long. The germline V gene has CDR1 SGHTA and CDR2 FQGNSA. CDR3 coding DNA: TGTGCCAGCAGCTTAACCAGTCTCTCTGGAAACACCATATATTTT. Its protein is CASSLTSLSGNTIYF.

V is TRBV14 and J is TRBJ1-1, with D possibly being TRBD1 (6 bases). The CDR3 contains 14 residues. V lost 4 bases, J lost 4 bases, and 13 bases lay in between. The germline V gene has CDR1 SGHDN and CDR2 FVKESK. CDR3 region: CASSLLTTGTEAFF. CDR3 DNA: TGTGCCAGCAGCCTTTTAACGACAGGCACTGAAGCTTTCTTT.

The V call is TRBV6-5, the J call TRBJ1-5; 8 bases map to TRBD1. The CDR3 runs 15 residues. The J segment lost 3 bases and the V segment lost 5 bases, leaving 6 bases of the junction unmatched. In germline, CDR1 is MNHEY, CDR2 SVGAGI. The CDR3 protein is CASSTGTGYNQPQHF. The CDR3 nucleotides read TGTGCCAGCAGTACCGGGACAGGCTACAATCAGCCCCAGCATTTT.

This chain uses TRBV9 with TRBJ2-7; 14 bases agree with TRBD2. Trimming at V came to 3 bases and at J to 4 bases, leaving 6 bases not matched to a gene. The CDR3 covers 16 residues. CDR1 and CDR2 from the germline V gene are SGDLS and YYNGEE. The CDR3 sequence is CASSGGTSGSLYEQYF. CDR3 sequence (DNA): TGTGCCAGCAGCGGAGGGACTAGCGGGAGTCTTTACGAGCAGTACTTC. The entire variable domain, with the rest obtained from reference TRBV9 and TRBJ2-7, is as follows: DSGVTQTPKHLITATGQRVTLRCSPRSGDLSVYWYQQSLDQGLQFLIQYYNGEERAKGNILERFSAQQFPDLHSELNLSSLELGDSALYFCASSGGTSGSLYEQYFGPGTRLTVT.

This clone was seen a few times. The genes are TRBV19 and TRBJ2-7; 8 bases line up with TRBD2. Germline-derived CDR1 and CDR2 are LNHDA and SQIVND (reference sequence). There are 14 residues in the CDR3. V lost 8 bases and J lost 3; bases outside the gene matches: 9. As DNA, the CDR3 is TGTGCCAGTGGCAACCGGGCGGGAGGCTACGAGCAGTACTTC. This translates into CASGNRAGGYEQYF. Drawing the rest from reference TRBV19 and TRBJ2-7, the complete variable domain is DGGITQSPKYLFRKEGQNVTLSCEQNLNHDAMYWYRQDPGQGLRLIYYSQIVNDFQKGDIAEGYSVSREKKESFPLTVTSAQKNPTAFYLCASGNRAGGYEQYFGPGTRLTVT.

The rearrangement links TRBV28 to TRBJ1-2; 10 positions agree with TRBD1. V gave up 4 bases and J gave up 4 bases; unmatched junction bases: 3. Germline assignment: CDR1 MDHEN and CDR2 SYDVKM. The CDR3 has 14 amino acids. In nucleotides, the CDR3 is TGTGCCAGCAGTTCGGGGACAGGGGTCTATGGCTACACCTTC. Translating gives CASSSGTGVYGYTF.

The genes are TRBV6-2 or TRBV6-3 and TRBJ2-4; D may be TRBD1 (5 bases). This CDR3 is built from 12 residues. Between the trimmed V and J ends, which lost 5 bases and 14 bases, there was a span of 16 bases. Germline CDR1 MNHEY, CDR2 SVGEGT. CDR3 sequence: CASSRGTGAKYF. CDR3 DNA sequence: TGTGCCAGCAGTCGAGGTACAGGCGCAAAGTACTTC.

This clone was recorded a few times. V usage is TRBV19 and J usage is TRBJ1-2; TRBD1 matches 9 bases. This CDR3 region has 16 residues. With V trimmed by 6 bases and J by 5 bases, 13 bases remained unmatched. Germline CDR1 LNHDA, CDR2 SQIVND (reference sequence). In nucleotides, the CDR3 is TGTGCCAGTAGACCTCGAATTCCGACAGGGGGATATGGCTACACCTTC. Its translation is CASRPRIPTGGYGYTF.

The chain couples TRBV6-5 to TRBJ2-3; 12 positions agree with TRBD1. Germline V gene lookup returns CDR1 MNHEY and CDR2 SVGAGI. V lost 6 bases and J lost 4; bases outside the gene matches: 2. CDR3 length: 14 amino acids. The CDR3 DNA sequence: TGTGCCAGCAGGGGGGACAGGGGGCCAGATACGCAGTATTTT. It specifies CASRGDRGPDTQYF.

This clone was recorded once. The chain joins TRBV21-1 to TRBJ1-2; the table's D gene call, TRBD1, was not cross checked with the DNA. TRBV21-1 is recorded as a pseudogene. The CDR3 runs to 16 residues. The CDR3 DNA reads as TGTGCCAGCAGCAAAGCGCTCGTGGGCAGAACCTATGGCTACACCTTC. Its protein is CASSKALVGRTYGYTF.

The genes are TRBV29-1 and TRBJ2-1; D perhaps matches TRBD2 (5 bases). The V gene lost 4 bases and the J gene lost 4 bases, with 14 bases spanning the gap. The CDR3 is 14 residues long. From germline, CDR1 is SQVTM and CDR2 ANQGSEA. As DNA, the CDR3 is TGCAGCGTTGTTAATCGGGGTTCTTACAATGAGCAGTTCTTC. As protein: CSVVNRGSYNEQFF.